This entry lists 15 T cell receptor beta chains sequenced from one sample in a study of T cell changes during pregnancy in multiple sclerosis (dated by TCRdb to the late 2010s). The receptor library was made with the immunoSEQ multiplex PCR assay. The source is immuneACCESS, and TCRdb retained only in-frame sequences with V and J called. Part of the clones is not carried over; for the studies checked, unresolved V genes explain less than half of this, and the remainder is unexplained. This sample gives about 59,000 clones in total; 90% of them show up just once. In total, the top ten clones hold approximately 6.5% of the sample. The specimen comprised peripheral blood, sampled in the third trimester of pregnancy. The receptors stem from a female donor in good health, enrolled as a control in a pregnancy study.

The chain links TRBV30 to TRBJ1-5, with 9 positions matching TRBD1. There are 14 residues in the CDR3. The J segment lost 2 bases and the V segment lost 1 base, leaving 0 bases of the junction unmatched. Germline loops: CDR1 GTSNPN, CDR2 SVGIG (reference sequence). The CDR3 nucleotides read TGTGCCTGGAGTGGGACAGGGGGCAATCAGCCCCAGCATTTT. Translated, it gives CAWSGTGGNQPQHF.

This clone was detected only once. The CDR3 nucleotides are TGTGCCAGCAGGGTCTGGGGGGTGGACACTGAAGCTTTCTTT. The encoded protein is CASRVWGVDTEAFF. This chain connects TRBV2 to TRBJ1-1, with D tentatively TRBD1 (5 bases). Germline V gene lookup returns CDR1 SNHLY and CDR2 FYNNEI. The CDR3 sequence is 14 residues long. V was shortened by 6 bases and J by 3 bases, with 14 bases between the two germline ends.

The chain combines TRBV19 with TRBJ2-2, with 9 bases matching TRBD1. The CDR3 is made up of 15 amino acids. The V segment lost 8 bases and the J segment 7 bases; nucleotides outside the gene matches: 11. Germline CDR1 and CDR2: LNHDA and SQIVND (reference sequence). CDR3 in DNA: TGTGCCAGTGCTCGTTTACAGGGGGCCAGCGGGGAGCTGTTTTTT. Amino acid sequence: CASARLQGASGELFF.

The table lists this clone with a count of one. The chain is built from TRBV5-6 and TRBJ2-1; TRBD2 agrees at 13 bases. CDR3 length equals 18 residues. The V segment lost 1 base and the J segment 2 bases; nucleotides outside the gene matches: 6. Per germline, CDR1 SGHDT and CDR2 YYEEEE. CDR3 in DNA: TGTGCCAGCAGCTTGTACGGGACTAGCGGGACCGCCTACAATGAGCAGTTCTTC. This translates into CASSLYGTSGTAYNEQFF.

This clone was recorded only once. The chain carries TRBV5-1 and TRBJ2-5; 13 positions match TRBD2. The CDR3 totals 15 residues. V gave up 3 bases and J gave up 2 bases; unmatched junction bases: 1. CDR1 is SGHRS, CDR2 YFSETQ, per germline. This CDR3 is CASSSGLAGQETQYF. CDR3 sequence (DNA): TGCGCCAGCAGCTCGGGACTAGCGGGGCAAGAGACCCAGTACTTC.

This sequence joins TRBV30 and TRBJ1-2, with 9 positions matching TRBD1. The CDR3 extends over 14 amino acids. The V and J ends lost 2 bases and 6 bases, in that order; junction bases with no gene match: 7. Germline V gene lookup returns CDR1 GTSNPN and CDR2 SVGIG (reference sequence). The CDR3 loop is CAWSPGTGSHGYTF. In DNA, the CDR3 is TGTGCCTGGAGTCCCGGGACAGGGAGCCATGGCTACACCTTC.

This chain joins TRBV5-4 and TRBJ2-5; 7 bases agree with TRBD1. The CDR3 is made up of 15 amino acids. With 4 bases clipped from V and 4 bases from J, the junction kept 10 bases outside the gene matches. CDR1 and CDR2 (germline): SGHNT, YYREEE (reference sequence). The CDR3: CASSGKGAGGETQYF. In nucleotides, the CDR3 is TGTGCCAGCAGCGGCAAGGGGGCCGGAGGAGAGACCCAGTACTTC.

The chain combines TRBV4-3 with TRBJ2-7; D might be TRBD1 (6 bases). The V gene's germline CDR1 is LGHNA and CDR2 YSLEER. The CDR3 is made up of 15 amino acids. V was trimmed by 0 bases and J by 2 bases, leaving 11 bases between them. This chain's CDR3 is CASSQDRDTAYEQYF. The CDR3 bases are TGCGCCAGCAGCCAAGATCGGGACACAGCCTACGAGCAGTACTTC.

This chain joins TRBV15 and TRBJ2-5; D not resolved. Looked up from germline, CDR1 is LNHNV and CDR2 is YYDKDF (reference sequence). V lost 0 bases, J lost 5 bases, and 4 bases lay in between. The CDR3 has 12 amino acids. The DNA for the CDR3 is TGTGCCACCAGCAGAGATCAGGAGACCCAGTACTTC. Protein product: CATSRDQETQYF.

The CDR3 is CASSLGASGRNEQFF. CDR3 bases: TGTGCCAGCAGCTTAGGGGCTAGCGGGAGGAATGAGCAGTTCTTC. V and J are TRBV13 and TRBJ2-1; 11 positions agree with TRBD2. The CDR3 totals 15 residues. V lost 0 bases and J lost 7; bases outside the gene matches: 2. Looked up from germline, CDR1 is PRHDT and CDR2 is FYEKMQ (reference sequence).

Of note for this clone: The sample holds other DNA sequences that translate to the same CDR3. The chain joins TRBV30 to TRBJ2-7; unclear D gene. This CDR3 has 12 residues. V lost 0 bases, J lost 3 bases, and 6 bases lay in between. Germline V gene lookup returns CDR1 GTSNPN and CDR2 SVGIG (reference sequence). The CDR3, as DNA: TGTGCCTGGAGTGTAACCGGCTACGAGCAGTACTTC. Translated: CAWSVTGYEQYF.

The chain joins TRBV7-8 to TRBJ2-3; a weak D match, TRBD2 (6 bases). Trimming left V 5 bases short and J 9 bases short, with 15 bases between. CDR1 and CDR2 from the germline V gene are SGHVS and FQNEAQ. The CDR3 has 13 residues. The CDR3 bases are TGTGCCAGCAGCCTGGGGGGACCCACAACGCAGTATTTT. Translation gives CASSLGGPTTQYF.

This clone was detected a few times. The V call is TRBV19, the J call TRBJ1-4, with D perhaps TRBD1 (5 bases). Per the germline V gene, CDR1 is LNHDA and CDR2 is SQIVND (reference sequence). The CDR3 has 13 residues. Trimming stripped 8 bases from V and 7 bases from J, with 14 bases between. The CDR3 coding sequence is TGTGCCAGTGGGGGAGGGTGGGGTGAAAAACTGTTTTTT. Encoded protein: CASGGGWGEKLFF.

The rearrangement joins TRBV10-3 to TRBJ1-1, with TRBD1 matching over 7 bases. Germline CDR1 and CDR2: ENHRY and SYGVKD. The length of the CDR3 is 15 residues. V lost 4 bases and J lost 0; bases outside the gene matches: 5. CDR3: CAISVADRVNTEAFF. The CDR3 bases are TGTGCCATCAGTGTGGCCGACAGGGTGAACACTGAAGCTTTCTTT.

The CDR3 loop reads CASSLDLGGGTQYF. The CDR3 DNA is TGCGCCAGCAGCTTGGATCTGGGAGGGGGGACCCAGTACTTC. The rearrangement uses TRBV5-1 and TRBJ2-5; possibly TRBD2 for D (7 bases). This CDR3 is built from 14 residues. Trimming shortened V by 0 bases and J by 7 bases, and 13 bases separated the two germline ends. The germline V gene has CDR1 SGHRS and CDR2 YFSETQ.